The text below deals with one T cell receptor beta chain. These data originate in a study of blood T cell repertoires in COVID-19. Study in general: Collection of acute and convalescent COVID-19 samples took place in the United States, Italy and Spain. The analysed material was cDNA or gDNA that came from T cells, B-cell-depleted T cells, or PBMCs.

CDR3 length: 13 amino acids. Germline V gene sequence: CDR1 KGHSH, CDR2 LQKENI. Unmatched junction bases numbered 2, after V lost 3 bases and J lost 6 bases. Original methodology: For nucleated cells, counts were estimated from reference gene primer amplification. Produced via immunoSEQ multiplex PCR; TCRdb's table is partial and in-frame only. V, J and clone size derive from that table, while D and trimming were established from the DNA sequence. This table has fewer than 60,000 clones, 84% appearing once. The chain carries TRBV18 and TRBJ1-1; TRBD1 agrees at 9 bases. What was sequenced was peripheral blood. The clonotype was recovered from a human donor in a cohort sampled during active COVID-19. The CDR3 here is CASSPDRGAEAFF. CDR3 in DNA: TGTGCCAGCTCACCGGACAGGGGTGCTGAAGCTTTCTTT. The full variable domain, completed using reference TRBV18 and TRBJ1-1, is NAGVMQNPRHLVRRRGQEARLRCSPMKGHSHVYWYRQLPEEGLKFMVYLQKENIIDESGMPKERFSAEFPKEGPSILRIQQVVRGDSAAYFCASSPDRGAEAFFGQGTRLTVV.